The source of this T cell receptor beta chain is a study of T cell repertoires in cytomegalovirus infection. TCRdb re-called the reads through MiXCR, storing one row per CDR3 protein. The profile shows about 330,000 distinct CDR3 sequences, 8% to 9.5% of them singletons. CDR3 length equals 15 residues. Germline loops: CDR1 SGHAT, CDR2 FQNNGV. V dropped 3 bases and J dropped 0 bases, with 12 bases sitting between them. This sequence joins TRBV11-2 and TRBJ2-7, with D possibly TRBD2 on 5 matching bases. Sequencing was done on a sample of PBMCs. The origin of this receptor is a human donor in good health (CMV status not recorded). Some clones in this sample may be carry-over from other donors' samples. CDR3 loop: CASSFRRTSSYEQYF. CDR3 bases: TGTGCCAGCAGCTTCCGGAGGACGAGCTCCTACGAGCAGTACTTC.